This entry lists 30 T cell receptor beta chains sequenced from one sample in a study of T cells in Graves' hyperthyroidism and ophthalmopathy. RNA transcripts gave rise to amplified TCR beta CDR3 regions. Primed by the HTBI set, a first-round RT-PCR was run on the TCR CDR3. Using its own MiXCR run on the multiplex PCR reads, TCRdb lists one record per CDR3 protein. The sample holds 500,000 to 600,000 distinct CDR3 sequences, roughly 17% seen once. Sequencing was done on a sample of blood. Receptors were obtained from a woman aged 18-30 years with Graves' hyperthyroidism.

This clonotype was found a few times. V is TRBV7-3 and J is TRBJ1-5, with 7 positions matching TRBD1. The CDR3 extends over 13 amino acids. CDR1 is SGHTA, CDR2 FQGTGA, per germline. J lost 9 bases, V lost 5 bases, and 7 bases had no gene match. In DNA form, the CDR3 reads TGTGCCAGCAGCGTCACACAGGGGATGCCCCAGCATTTT. Translation: CASSVTQGMPQHF. The complete variable domain, with remaining parts taken from reference TRBV7-3 and TRBJ1-5, reads GAGVSQTPSNKVTEKGKYVELRCDPISGHTALYWYRQSLGQGPEFLIYFQGTGAADDSGLPNDRFFAVRPEGSVSTLKIQRTERGDSAVYLCASSVTQGMPQHFGDGTRLSIL.

With respect to this clonotype: Germline is not matched at one junction end, which may reflect a read error. The chain employs TRBV7-2 and TRBJ1-1; the D is unclear. Germline V gene data show CDR1 as SGHTA and CDR2 as FQGNSA. This CDR3 region has 13 residues. CDR3 sequence reads: CASSLDSDTEALF. The CDR3 region has the DNA TGTGCCAGCAGCTTAGACAGCGACACTGAAGCTCTCTTT.

This chain uses TRBV12-3 or TRBV12-4 with TRBJ2-5; TRBD2 might be the D (6 bases). The length of the CDR3 is 12 residues. V lost 3 bases and J lost 9, with 11 bases in between. The CDR3 region is CASSLEGGPQYF. CDR3 nucleotide sequence: TGTGCCAGCAGTTTGGAGGGAGGTCCCCAGTACTTC.

This clonotype showed up many times. V is TRBV9 and J is TRBJ2-5, with TRBD2 matching over 10 bases. The J segment lost 2 bases and the V segment lost 4 bases, leaving 14 bases of the junction unmatched. This CDR3 region has 18 residues. Germline values: CDR1 SGDLS, CDR2 YYNGEE. The CDR3 loop reads CASSSERRLAGVQETQYF. CDR3 in DNA: TGTGCCAGCAGCTCCGAACGCAGGCTAGCGGGGGTACAAGAGACCCAGTACTTC.

J is TRBJ1-6 and V is TRBV5-1; D gene uncertain. The V gene lost 0 bases and the J gene lost 6 bases, with 10 bases spanning the gap. The germline gives CDR1 SGHRS, CDR2 YFSETQ. CDR3 length equals 15 residues. The CDR3 nucleotides are TGCGCCAGCAGCTTGGATCCAGCCCGTAATTCACCCCTCCACTTT. Translation gives CASSLDPARNSPLHF.

This clonotype was detected ten times or more. The chain uses TRBV2 and TRBJ2-6; D perhaps matches TRBD2 (5 bases). The CDR3 covers 15 residues. The germline gives CDR1 SNHLY, CDR2 FYNNEI. Trimming removed 5 bases from V and 0 bases from J, with 8 bases in between. The CDR3 nucleotides read TGTGCCAGCAGTCGGGATGACTCTGGGGCCAACGTCCTGACTTTC. The encoded protein is CASSRDDSGANVLTF.

This clonotype has ten or more counts. V gene TRBV20-1 combines with J gene TRBJ2-1; D is possibly TRBD1 or TRBD2 (5 bases each). This CDR3 is 15 amino acids long. V lost 3 bases and J lost 2, with 14 bases in between. The germline gives CDR1 DFQATT, CDR2 SNEGSKA (reference sequence). The CDR3 is CSASLGPWTYNEQFF. The CDR3 nucleotides read TGCAGTGCTAGCCTGGGACCCTGGACCTACAATGAGCAGTTCTTC.

CDR3 loop: CASSQEDRGPYEQYF. The CDR3 bases are TGCGCCAGCAGCCAAGAGGACAGGGGACCCTACGAGCAGTACTTC. The V gene is TRBV4-1, the J gene TRBJ2-7; 9 bases map to TRBD1. Germline V gene data show CDR1 as MGHRA and CDR2 as YSYEKL. There are 15 residues in the CDR3. The V and J ends lost 0 bases and 2 bases, in that order; junction bases with no gene match: 2.

The table lists this clonotype with many counts. The chain is built from TRBV6-1 and TRBJ1-2; TRBD1 might be the D (5 bases). Deletions cut 5 bases from V and 2 bases from J, with 15 bases between. This CDR3 is 15 amino acids long. Germline CDR1 is MNHNS and CDR2 is SASEGT. DNA for the CDR3: TGTGCCAGCAGTTTTACAGGCAGCGGGAACTATGGCTACACCTTC. This translates into CASSFTGSGNYGYTF.

Only a few counts were recorded for this clonotype. The genes are TRBV14 and TRBJ1-2, with TRBD1 as a possible D gene (5 bases). V shed 4 bases and J shed 0 bases, with 18 bases lying between them. The CDR3 loop spans 17 amino acids. In germline, CDR1 is SGHDN, CDR2 FVKESK. This chain's CDR3 is CASSRRNRPLANYGYTF. The DNA of the CDR3 is TGTGCCAGCAGCCGGCGAAACAGGCCGTTAGCTAACTATGGCTACACCTTC.

This clonotype was recorded a few times. V gene TRBV10-2 combines with J gene TRBJ2-7, with a possible D match to TRBD2 (7 bases). V shed 4 bases and J shed 0 bases, with 19 bases lying between them. The CDR3 has 17 amino acids. Germline V gene lookup returns CDR1 WSHSY and CDR2 SAAADI. The CDR3, as DNA: TGCGCCAGCAGTGGCGGGGGCTCACTCTCTAGCTCCTACGAGCAGTACTTC. Its protein is CASSGGGSLSSSYEQYF.

The chain recombines TRBV27 with TRBJ2-3, with no clear D. V was trimmed by 3 bases and J by 0 bases, leaving 7 bases between them. Germline V gene data show CDR1 as MNHEY and CDR2 as SMNVEV (reference sequence). The CDR3 sequence is 14 residues long. The CDR3 nucleotides read TGTGCCAGCAGTTTCTGGAAGAGCACAGATACGCAGTATTTT. The encoded protein is CASSFWKSTDTQYF.

The chain couples TRBV10-3 to TRBJ2-2; D is perhaps TRBD1 (6 bases). Germline V lookup: CDR1 ENHRY, CDR2 SYGVKD. CDR3 length equals 17 residues. Trimming removed 0 bases from V and 3 bases from J, with 14 bases in between. The CDR3 region is CAISESRGGGYTGELFF. CDR3 nucleotide sequence: TGTGCCATCAGTGAGTCTCGTGGGGGCGGGTACACCGGGGAGCTGTTTTTT.

Many counts were recorded for this clonotype. The rearrangement uses TRBV2 and TRBJ2-3; 10 bases match TRBD2. Germline CDR1 and CDR2: SNHLY and FYNNEI. The CDR3 runs 18 residues. Trimming at V came to 4 bases and at J to 1 base, leaving 11 bases not matched to a gene. CDR3 sequence reads: CASSVTSGLAGGTDTQYF. The DNA for the CDR3 is TGTGCCAGCAGTGTGACTAGTGGCCTAGCGGGAGGCACAGATACGCAGTATTTT.

This clonotype was counted a few times. The CDR3 here is CASSQQGALFTDTQYF. In DNA form, the CDR3 reads TGTGCCAGCAGCCAACAGGGGGCCCTCTTCACAGATACGCAGTATTTT. The chain is built from TRBV5-6 and TRBJ2-3, with TRBD1 matching 9 bases. CDR3 size: 16 residues. The V and J ends lost 4 bases and 2 bases, in that order; junction bases with no gene match: 8. CDR1 and CDR2 from the germline V gene are SGHDT and YYEEEE.

This clonotype has just a few counts. The chain joins TRBV5-4 to TRBJ2-1; TRBD2 agrees at 8 bases. Per germline, CDR1 SGHNT and CDR2 YYREEE (reference sequence). V was pared by 5 bases and J by 2 bases, with 6 bases of the junction left unmatched. This CDR3 is built from 15 residues. The CDR3 reads CASRPAGLAYNEQFF. The CDR3 DNA reads TGTGCCAGCAGGCCTGCGGGACTAGCCTACAATGAGCAGTTCTTC.

This clonotype has a count of ten or more. The CDR3 is CASSEGSGWYQPQHF. CDR3 DNA: TGCGCCAGCAGTGAGGGGTCAGGGTGGTATCAGCCCCAGCATTTT. The chain combines TRBV10-2 with TRBJ1-5; a weak D match, TRBD1 (5 bases). This CDR3 is built from 15 residues. V shed 2 bases and J shed 5 bases, with 13 bases lying between them. Germline CDR1 reads WSHSY; CDR2 reads SAAADI.

In this sample, this clonotype turned up many times. V usage is TRBV2 and J usage is TRBJ1-5; no definite D call. Germline lookup yields CDR1 SNHLY and CDR2 FYNNEI. The CDR3 length is 16 residues. Trimming cost V 6 bases and J 0 bases, with 15 bases left between them. CDR3 coding DNA: TGTGCCAGCAGCGCCTCGCGTGGAAGTAGCAATCAGCCCCAGCATTTT. Residues: CASSASRGSSNQPQHF.

There are a few counts of this clonotype. The genes are TRBV5-6 and TRBJ1-1; TRBD1 agrees at 8 bases. This CDR3 is 17 amino acids long. Germline lookup yields CDR1 SGHDT and CDR2 YYEEEE. The V and J ends lost 2 bases and 0 bases, in that order; junction bases with no gene match: 9. CDR3 sequence: CASSFLRQGYMNTEAFF. DNA of the CDR3: TGTGCCAGCAGCTTTCTTAGACAGGGGTACATGAACACTGAAGCTTTCTTT.

This clonotype came up many times. The genes are TRBV12-3 or TRBV12-4 and TRBJ1-2; 7 positions agree with TRBD1. There are 13 residues in the CDR3. V was pared by 5 bases and J by 5 bases, with 5 bases of the junction left unmatched. CDR3 amino acids: CASSPGQPYGYTF. CDR3 coding DNA: TGTGCCAGCAGTCCGGGACAGCCTTATGGCTACACCTTC.

V is TRBV5-1 and J is TRBJ2-3; D not certain. Trimming removed 0 bases at V and 0 bases at J, with 11 bases between. This CDR3 region has 16 residues. CDR1 is SGHRS and CDR2 is YFSETQ in the germline V gene. The DNA of the CDR3 is TGCGCCAGCAGCTTGGGAAGTAGCTCTAGCACAGATACGCAGTATTTT. It encodes CASSLGSSSSTDTQYF. Variable domain in full (rest from reference TRBV5-1 and TRBJ2-3): KAGVTQTPRYLIKTRGQQVTLSCSPISGHRSVSWYQQTPGQGLQFLFEYFSETQRNKGNFPGRFSGRQFSNSRSEMNVSTLELGDSALYLCASSLGSSSSTDTQYFGPGTRLTVL.

This clonotype has only a few counts. This chain links TRBV6-1 with TRBJ2-7, with 10 positions matching TRBD2. This CDR3 region has 14 residues. V lost 6 bases and J lost 7; bases outside the gene matches: 9. CDR1 and CDR2 (germline): MNHNS, SASEGT. CDR3 sequence reads: CASSWTSGHGEQYF. Here the CDR3 DNA reads TGTGCCAGCAGCTGGACTAGCGGCCATGGAGAGCAGTACTTC.

V is TRBV20-1 and J is TRBJ1-5; a weak D match, TRBD1 (5 bases). The germline V gene encodes CDR1 DFQATT and CDR2 SNEGSKA (reference sequence). This CDR3 is built from 17 residues. V lost 1 base, J lost 0 bases, and 16 bases lay in between. In DNA, the CDR3 is TGCAGTGCTAGAGGAGCCGGGGCCGATTATAGCAATCAGCCCCAGCATTTT. It specifies CSARGAGADYSNQPQHF.

CDR3 protein: CASSSSGRTRYEQYF. The CDR3 DNA sequence: TGTGCCAGCAGTTCAAGCGGGAGGACCCGTTACGAGCAGTACTTC. This chain links TRBV27 with TRBJ2-7, with TRBD2 matching 9 bases. In germline, CDR1 is MNHEY, CDR2 SMNVEV (reference sequence). V dropped 4 bases and J dropped 4; count of bases not matched to a gene: 8. CDR3 length: 15 residues.

V usage is TRBV11-2 and J usage is TRBJ2-2, with a weak D call TRBD2 (6 bases). Trimming took off 1 base at V and 7 bases at J, with 16 bases between the two ends. Germline lookup yields CDR1 SGHAT and CDR2 FQNNGV. The CDR3 runs 16 residues. The CDR3 region is CASSLAPKGLGGELFF. The CDR3 nucleotides read TGTGCCAGCAGCTTAGCCCCTAAGGGACTTGGCGGGGAGCTGTTTTTT.

Ten or more counts support this clonotype. J is TRBJ2-1 and V is TRBV28; perhaps TRBD1 as D (5 bases). CDR3 length: 13 residues. Looked up from germline, CDR1 is MDHEN and CDR2 is SYDVKM. Trimming left V 6 bases short and J 12 bases short, with 18 bases between. The CDR3 sequence: CASSPSLRAGQFF. The CDR3 bases are TGTGCCAGCAGCCCCTCCCTCAGGGCCGGGCAGTTCTTC.

Only a few counts were recorded for this clonotype. V is TRBV9 and J is TRBJ1-2; 8 nucleotides match TRBD1. Losses at the gene ends were 3 bases for V and 5 bases for J; bases not matched to a gene: 3. CDR1 and CDR2 from the germline V gene are SGDLS and YYNGEE. This CDR3 comprises 13 residues. The CDR3 loop reads CASSDWTGYGYTF. The CDR3 nucleotides read TGTGCCAGCAGCGACTGGACAGGGTATGGCTACACCTTC. Filled out from reference TRBV9 and TRBJ1-2, the complete variable domain reads DSGVTQTPKHLITATGQRVTLRCSPRSGDLSVYWYQQSLDQGLQFLIQYYNGEERAKGNILERFSAQQFPDLHSELNLSSLELGDSALYFCASSDWTGYGYTFGSGTRLTVV.

This clonotype was seen at least ten times. The chain carries TRBV28 and TRBJ2-5; 8 bases align to TRBD1. The CDR3 contains 15 residues. Germline CDR1 and CDR2: MDHEN and SYDVKM. J lost 5 bases, V lost 6 bases, and 11 bases had no gene match. The DNA of the CDR3 is TGTGCCAGCAGAACACCAAACAGGGGGTGGGAGACCCAGTACTTC. This gives the protein CASRTPNRGWETQYF.

This clonotype has at least ten counts. V gene TRBV25-1 combines with J gene TRBJ2-7, with D perhaps matching TRBD2 (5 bases). V lost 2 bases to trimming and J lost 1 base, with 12 bases between them. The CDR3 has 15 residues. Germline-derived CDR1 and CDR2 are MGHDK and SYGVNS. The DNA of the CDR3 is TGTGCCAGCAGTGAAAGGTCCGGGATGTCCTACGAGCAGTACTTC. It encodes CASSERSGMSYEQYF.

In the case of this clonotype: This may be a read error: a much more frequent sequence differs by one nucleotide. This chain's CDR3 is CSARDPSGWGSYERYF. CDR3 coding DNA: TGCAGTGCTAGAGACCCTAGCGGGTGGGGCTCCTACGAGCGGTACTTC. The V gene is TRBV20-1, the J gene TRBJ2-7; 8 nucleotides match TRBD2. Germline lookup yields CDR1 DFQATT and CDR2 SNEGSKA (reference sequence). The CDR3 contains 16 residues.